Each of the 4 T cell receptor beta chains below was sequenced from the same sample in a study of Graves' ophthalmopathy and Graves' hyperthyroidism. The study amplified TCR beta CDR3 regions using RNA transcripts. RT-PCR was first run with HTBI primers, then multiplex PCR in a second round. TCRdb analysed the multiplex PCR reads with MiXCR anew, one entry per CDR3 protein. The sample records around 670,000 distinct CDR3 sequences, 40% being singletons. The sample comprised peripheral blood. The receptors were sampled from an adult man with Graves' ophthalmopathy.

The chain links TRBV2 to TRBJ2-5; 11 bases line up with TRBD2. Germline CDR1 reads SNHLY; CDR2 reads FYNNEI. Unmatched junction bases numbered 5, after V lost 3 bases and J lost 5 bases. The CDR3 spans 15 residues. DNA for the CDR3: TGTGCCAGCAGTGATAGCGGGAGGGCAGATGAGACCCAGTACTTC. It yields the protein CASSDSGRADETQYF.

This sequence joins TRBV7-9 and TRBJ1-2; D perhaps matches TRBD1 (5 bases). The CDR3 extends over 16 amino acids. Germline values: CDR1 SEHNR, CDR2 FQNEAQ (reference sequence). V lost 7 bases to trimming and J lost 4 bases, with 22 bases between them. CDR3: CASKLPGPTAFYGYTF. Written as DNA, the CDR3 is TGTGCCAGCAAACTACCAGGACCGACAGCCTTCTATGGCTACACCTTC.

As concerns this clonotype: One base away lies a much larger clone, so this may be a sequencing read error. The chain carries TRBV20-1 and TRBJ1-2, with D unresolved. CDR3 length: 14 amino acids. The germline V gene has CDR1 DFQATT and CDR2 SNEGSKA (reference sequence). V was clipped by 3 bases and J by 6 bases, with 17 bases between them. The CDR3 loop is CSARVDGDGDGYTF. The CDR3 nucleotides read TGCAGTGCTAGGGTCGACGGCGATGGGGATGGCTACACCTTC.

In this sample, this clonotype turned up many times. The chain links TRBV18 to TRBJ1-1, with TRBD1 matching over 8 bases. After removal of 0 bases from V and 8 bases from J, the junction contained 5 bases not matched to a gene. CDR3 length: 14 residues. Germline V gives CDR1 KGHSH, CDR2 LQKENI. CDR3 nucleotide sequence: TGTGCCAGCTCACCACCATCCGGACAGGGAGAAGCTTTCTTT. Its protein product is CASSPPSGQGEAFF.